This T cell receptor beta chain was sequenced during a study of human T cells and chemical hapten exposure. Across the whole study: The patch tests put 0.01% DPC on the skin of the upper back and were read 6 days later.

Germline CDR1 MGHRA, CDR2 YSYEKL. There are 16 residues in the CDR3. The V gene lost 0 bases and the J gene lost 0 bases, with 9 bases spanning the gap. Time point denoted: patch test 1, 2 weeks after DPC sensitization. Stated treatment: therapeutic diphenylcyclopropenone sensitization with weekly scalp DPC. Whole-study results and caveats: Expanded TCRs produced significantly more large CDR3 similarity clusters than controls did.

About this clonotype itself: What it binds is not known.

From the RACE reads, TCRdb called clonotypes with MiXCR, one entry per CDR3 protein. The table includes approximately 82,000 distinct CDR3 sequences, over 9.5% detected once. This TCR derives from a man aged 40-50 years with alopecia areata. Some clones in this sample may be carry-over from other donors' samples. The chain couples TRBV4-1 to TRBJ2-1; D is perhaps TRBD2 (5 bases). The sequencing here drew on whole blood, taken in connection with sensitization to the hapten diphenylcyclopropenone (DPC). The CDR3 is CASSQERLASYNEQFF. Here the CDR3 DNA reads TGCGCCAGCAGCCAAGAAAGGCTAGCCTCCTACAATGAGCAGTTCTTC.